What follows is one T cell receptor beta chain and its context. This sample is part of a study of siplizumab effects on memory and regulatory T cells. Per sample, 85,000 to 100,000 TCR templates underwent assay. TCRdb's copy holds only in-frame clones and misses some; the assay was immunoSEQ multiplex PCR. The sample has over 100,000 clones, around 92% seen once. Germline CDR1 is SGHNT and CDR2 is YYREEE (reference sequence). The CDR3 contains 12 residues. V was pared by 2 bases and J by 9 bases, with 9 bases between. The specimen sequenced was Tregs sorted from blood. The receptor's source is a human donor in good health. J is TRBJ2-1 and V is TRBV5-4; maybe TRBD2 (5 bases). The CDR3 DNA sequence: TGTGCCAGCAGCTTCCGAGGACTTGAGCAGTTCTTC. Protein sequence: CASSFRGLEQFF. Drawing the rest from reference TRBV5-4 and TRBJ2-1, the complete variable domain is ETGVTQSPTHLIKTRGQQVTLRCSSQSGHNTVSWYQQALGQGPQFIFQYYREEENGRGNFPPRFSGLQFPNYSSELNVNALELDDSALYLCASSFRGLEQFFGPGTRLTVL.